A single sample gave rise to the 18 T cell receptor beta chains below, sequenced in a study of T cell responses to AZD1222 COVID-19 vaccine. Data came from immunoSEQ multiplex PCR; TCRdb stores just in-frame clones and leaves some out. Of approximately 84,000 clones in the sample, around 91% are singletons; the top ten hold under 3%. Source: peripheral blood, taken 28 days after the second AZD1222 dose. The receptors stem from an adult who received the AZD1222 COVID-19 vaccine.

The CDR3 here is CASSEGEKLFF. The DNA for the CDR3 is TGTGCCAGCAGCGAGGGGGAAAAACTGTTTTTT. The V and J genes are TRBV3-1 (or the pseudogene TRBV3-2) and TRBJ1-4; TRBD1 is a possible D gene (5 bases). The ends were cut back, 5 bases at V and 8 bases at J, with 6 bases in the middle. Looked up from germline, CDR1 is LGHDT and CDR2 is YNNKEL (reference sequence). This CDR3 region has 11 residues.

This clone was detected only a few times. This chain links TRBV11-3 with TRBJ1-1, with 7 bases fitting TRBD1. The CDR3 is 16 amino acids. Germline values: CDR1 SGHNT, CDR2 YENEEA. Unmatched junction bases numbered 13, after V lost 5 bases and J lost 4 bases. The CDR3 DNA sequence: TGTGCCAGCAGCCGATCGAACAGGGGTGCGGTCACTGAAGCTTTCTTT. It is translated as CASSRSNRGAVTEAFF.

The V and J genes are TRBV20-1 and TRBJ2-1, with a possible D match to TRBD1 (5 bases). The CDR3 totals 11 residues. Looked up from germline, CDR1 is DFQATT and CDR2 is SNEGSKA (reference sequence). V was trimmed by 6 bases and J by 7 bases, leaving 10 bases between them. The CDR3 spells CSARTSNEQFF. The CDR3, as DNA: TGCAGTGCCAGGACAAGTAATGAGCAGTTCTTC.

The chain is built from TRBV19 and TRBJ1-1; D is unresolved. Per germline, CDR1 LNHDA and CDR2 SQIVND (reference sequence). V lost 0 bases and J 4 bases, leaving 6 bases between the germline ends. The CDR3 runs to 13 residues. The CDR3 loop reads CASSIEDITEAFF. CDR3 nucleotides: TGTGCCAGTAGTATAGAGGATATCACTGAAGCTTTCTTT.

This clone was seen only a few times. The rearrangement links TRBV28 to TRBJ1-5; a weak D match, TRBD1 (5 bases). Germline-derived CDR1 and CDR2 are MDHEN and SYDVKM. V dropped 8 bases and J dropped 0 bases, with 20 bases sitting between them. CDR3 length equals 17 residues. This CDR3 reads CASAGFPTGHSNQPQHF. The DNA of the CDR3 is TGTGCCAGCGCCGGGTTCCCCACAGGACATAGCAATCAGCCCCAGCATTTT.

The CDR3 sequence: CASSSRPAGELFF. Here the CDR3 DNA reads TGTGCCAGCAGCTCCAGACCCGCCGGGGAGCTGTTTTTT. The V gene is TRBV11-3, the J gene TRBJ2-2; D remains unclear. This CDR3 spans 13 amino acids. The V and J ends lost 4 bases and 6 bases respectively, with 9 bases between them. Looked up from germline, CDR1 is SGHNT and CDR2 is YENEEA.

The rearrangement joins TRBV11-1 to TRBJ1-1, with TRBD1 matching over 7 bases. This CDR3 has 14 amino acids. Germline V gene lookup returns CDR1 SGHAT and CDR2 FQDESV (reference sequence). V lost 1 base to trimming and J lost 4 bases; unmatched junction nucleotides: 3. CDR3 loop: CASSLDPGGTEAFF. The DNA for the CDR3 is TGTGCCAGCAGCTTAGATCCAGGGGGCACTGAAGCTTTCTTT. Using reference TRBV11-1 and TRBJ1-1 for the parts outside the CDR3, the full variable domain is EAEVAQSPRYKITEKSQAVAFWCDPISGHATLYWYRQILGQGPELLVQFQDESVVDDSQLPKDRFSAERLKGVDSTLKIQPAELGDSAMYLCASSLDPGGTEAFFGQGTRLTVV.

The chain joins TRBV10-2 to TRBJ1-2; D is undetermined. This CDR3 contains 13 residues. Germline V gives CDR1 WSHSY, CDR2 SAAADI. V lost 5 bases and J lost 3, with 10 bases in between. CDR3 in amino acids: CASSTGGDYGYTF. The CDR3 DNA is TGCGCCAGCAGTACGGGTGGAGACTATGGCTACACCTTC.

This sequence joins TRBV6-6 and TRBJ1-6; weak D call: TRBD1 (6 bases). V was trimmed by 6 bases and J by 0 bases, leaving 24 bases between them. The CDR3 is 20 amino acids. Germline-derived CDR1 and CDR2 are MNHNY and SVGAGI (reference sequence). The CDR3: CASSPKAHWTESSYNSPLHF. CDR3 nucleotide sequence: TGTGCCAGCAGCCCCAAGGCACATTGGACAGAGAGCTCCTATAATTCACCCCTCCACTTT.

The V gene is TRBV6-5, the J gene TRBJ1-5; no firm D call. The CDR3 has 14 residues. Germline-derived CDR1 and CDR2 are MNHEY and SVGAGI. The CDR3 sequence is CASASFGGNQPQHF. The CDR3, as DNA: TGTGCGAGCGCCTCCTTTGGTGGCAATCAGCCCCAGCATTTT.

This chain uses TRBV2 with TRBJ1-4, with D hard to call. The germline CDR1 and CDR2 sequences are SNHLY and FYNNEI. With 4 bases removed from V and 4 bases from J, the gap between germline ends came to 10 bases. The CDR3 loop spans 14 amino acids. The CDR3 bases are TGTGCCAGCAGTGTCGGAGGGAATAATGAAAAACTGTTTTTT. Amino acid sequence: CASSVGGNNEKLFF.

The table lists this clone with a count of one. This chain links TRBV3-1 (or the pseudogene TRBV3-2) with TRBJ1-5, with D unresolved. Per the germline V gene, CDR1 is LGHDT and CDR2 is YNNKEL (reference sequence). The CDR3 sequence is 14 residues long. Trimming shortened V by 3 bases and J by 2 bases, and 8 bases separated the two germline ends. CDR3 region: CASSQGGGNQPQHF. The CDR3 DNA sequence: TGTGCCAGCAGCCAGGGCGGTGGCAATCAGCCCCAGCATTTT.

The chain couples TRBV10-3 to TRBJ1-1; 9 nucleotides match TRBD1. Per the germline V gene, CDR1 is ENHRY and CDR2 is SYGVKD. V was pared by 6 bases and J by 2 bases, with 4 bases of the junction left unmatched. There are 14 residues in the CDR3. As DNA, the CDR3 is TGTGCCATCAGGACGGACAGGGGCAACACTGAAGCTTTCTTT. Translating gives CAIRTDRGNTEAFF.

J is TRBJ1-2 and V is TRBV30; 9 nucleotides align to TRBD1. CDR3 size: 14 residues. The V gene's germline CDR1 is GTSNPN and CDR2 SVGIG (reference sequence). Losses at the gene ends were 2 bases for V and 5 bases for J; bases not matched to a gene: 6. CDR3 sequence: CAWSYSQGAYGYTF. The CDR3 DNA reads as TGTGCCTGGAGTTATTCACAGGGGGCTTATGGCTACACCTTC.

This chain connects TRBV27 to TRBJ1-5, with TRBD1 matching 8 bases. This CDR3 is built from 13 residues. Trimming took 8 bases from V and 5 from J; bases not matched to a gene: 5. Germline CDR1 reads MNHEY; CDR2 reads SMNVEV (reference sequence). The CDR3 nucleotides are TGTGCCAGCGCAGGGGGCGCTTATCAGCCCCAGCATTTT. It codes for CASAGGAYQPQHF.

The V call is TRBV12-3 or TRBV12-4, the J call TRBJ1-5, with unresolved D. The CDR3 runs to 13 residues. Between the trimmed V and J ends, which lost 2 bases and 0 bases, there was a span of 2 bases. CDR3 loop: CASSLRSNQPQHF. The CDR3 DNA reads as TGTGCCAGCAGTTTACGTAGCAATCAGCCCCAGCATTTT.

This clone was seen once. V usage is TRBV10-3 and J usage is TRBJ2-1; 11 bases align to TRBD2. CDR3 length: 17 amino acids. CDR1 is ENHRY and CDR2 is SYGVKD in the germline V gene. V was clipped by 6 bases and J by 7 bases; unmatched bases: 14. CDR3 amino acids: CAIRSVTSGGRINEQFF. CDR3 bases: TGTGCCATCAGGTCGGTAACTAGCGGGGGTCGTATAAATGAGCAGTTCTTC.

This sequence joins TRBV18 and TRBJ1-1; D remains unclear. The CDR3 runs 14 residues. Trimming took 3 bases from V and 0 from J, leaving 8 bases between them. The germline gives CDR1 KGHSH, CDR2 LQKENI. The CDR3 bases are TGTGCCAGCTCACCGATTAACATGAACACTGAAGCTTTCTTT. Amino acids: CASSPINMNTEAFF. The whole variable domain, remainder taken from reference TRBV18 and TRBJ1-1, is NAGVMQNPRHLVRRRGQEARLRCSPMKGHSHVYWYRQLPEEGLKFMVYLQKENIIDESGMPKERFSAEFPKEGPSILRIQQVVRGDSAAYFCASSPINMNTEAFFGQGTRLTVV.